Sequencing of this TCR beta chain was carried out in a study of CD4 and CD8 cells across lung adenocarcinoma regions. Samples came from patients with localized non-small cell lung adenocarcinoma. A single record per CDR3 protein comes from TCRdb applying MiXCR to the PCR reads. The repertoire holds approximately 3,000 distinct CDR3 sequences, 40% to 55% seen once, with over 35% in the top ten. Relative to its sample, this clonotype is medium-sized. This receptor was identified in a male donor with lung adenocarcinoma. The CD4 and CD8 labels of this study may be unreliable. Sequencing was performed on CD8+ T cells from the center of a lung tumor.

In DNA form, the CDR3 reads TGTGCCAGCAGTTCGGGGAACCAGGCTTTTAGCATTCAGTACTTC. This gives the protein CASSSGNQAFSIQYF. The V call is TRBV6-5, the J call TRBJ2-4, with a tentative D call TRBD2 (5 bases). Germline loops: CDR1 MNHEY, CDR2 SVGAGI. With 4 bases removed from V and 9 bases from J, the gap between germline ends came to 19 bases. The CDR3 spans 15 residues.